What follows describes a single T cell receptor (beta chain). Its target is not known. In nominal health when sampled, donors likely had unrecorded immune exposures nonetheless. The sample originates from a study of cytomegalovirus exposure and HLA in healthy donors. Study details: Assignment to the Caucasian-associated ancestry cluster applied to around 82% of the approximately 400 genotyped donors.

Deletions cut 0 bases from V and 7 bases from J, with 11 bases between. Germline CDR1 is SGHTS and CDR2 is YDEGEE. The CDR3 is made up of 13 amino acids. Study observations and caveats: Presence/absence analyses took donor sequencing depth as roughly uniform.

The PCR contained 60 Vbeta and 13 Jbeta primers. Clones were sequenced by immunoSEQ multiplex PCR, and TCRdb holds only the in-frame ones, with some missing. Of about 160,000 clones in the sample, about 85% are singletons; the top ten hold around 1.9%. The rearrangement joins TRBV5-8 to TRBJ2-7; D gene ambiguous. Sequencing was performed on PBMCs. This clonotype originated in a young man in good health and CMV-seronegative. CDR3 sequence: CASSLGRRWEQYF. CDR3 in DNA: TGTGCCAGCAGCTTGGGAAGGCGGTGGGAGCAGTACTTC.